These 28 T cell receptor beta chains were sequenced from one sample in a study of blood T cell repertoires in COVID-19. Sequencing was performed with immunoSEQ multiplex PCR; in TCRdb, only in-frame clones are kept and a portion is missing. This sample has 25,000 to 30,000 clones; about 80% occur once, and the top ten carry less than 50%. The specimen sequenced was peripheral blood. The receptors here all came from a man in his sixties or seventies with acute or convalescent COVID-19.

The gene calls are TRBV5-1 and TRBJ2-1; 9 nucleotides align to TRBD2. Germline CDR1 reads SGHRS; CDR2 reads YFSETQ. V lost 8 bases, J lost 0 bases, and 3 bases stayed unmatched. This CDR3 contains 14 residues. CDR3 in DNA: TGCGCCAGTCGACTAGCGGACTCCTACAATGAGCAGTTCTTC. It codes for CASRLADSYNEQFF.

The sample holds one count of this clone. The chain couples TRBV28 to TRBJ2-1, with TRBD2 identical over 11 bases. Germline V gene lookup returns CDR1 MDHEN and CDR2 SYDVKM. Trimming at V came to 6 bases and at J to 7 bases, leaving 8 bases not matched to a gene. The CDR3 runs to 15 residues. CDR3 nucleotides: TGTGCCAGCAGCCGCCTAGCGGGGGGTCAAAATGAGCAGTTCTTC. Translation gives CASSRLAGGQNEQFF.

The chain has TRBV6-5 and TRBJ1-1; tentative D call: TRBD1 (5 bases). Germline V gene lookup returns CDR1 MNHEY and CDR2 SVGAGI. Trimming removed 7 bases at V and 6 bases at J, with 18 bases between. CDR3 size: 14 residues. Here the CDR3 reads CASTLGGGRPEAFF. DNA for the CDR3: TGTGCCAGCACCCTCGGGGGGGGAAGGCCTGAAGCTTTCTTT.

The rearrangement joins TRBV2 to TRBJ2-3; 10 positions match TRBD1. The CDR3 consists of 14 residues. Losses at the gene ends were 5 bases for V and 3 bases for J; bases not matched to a gene: 2. The germline V gene encodes CDR1 SNHLY and CDR2 FYNNEI. The chain's CDR3 is CASSRQGATDTQYF. Here the CDR3 DNA reads TGTGCCAGCAGTAGACAGGGGGCAACAGATACGCAGTATTTT.

The chain carries TRBV19 and TRBJ2-7; D ambiguous. The CDR3 contains 14 residues. From germline, CDR1 is LNHDA and CDR2 SQIVND (reference sequence). The V gene lost 4 bases and the J gene lost 7 bases, with 17 bases spanning the gap. CDR3 in amino acids: CASSTFQGPREQYF. Written as DNA, the CDR3 is TGTGCCAGTAGTACATTCCAAGGCCCCAGGGAGCAGTACTTC.

The chain joins TRBV5-6 to TRBJ1-2; D is perhaps TRBD1 (6 bases). CDR1 is SGHDT and CDR2 is YYEEEE in the germline V gene. The CDR3 has 14 residues. Trimming cost V 3 bases and J 5 bases, with 14 bases left between them. As DNA, the CDR3 is TGTGCCAGCAGCTGGGGACACTCAGTTTATGGCTACACCTTC. Protein: CASSWGHSVYGYTF.

A note on this clone: The junction and the germline gene differ at one end; a read error may be behind it. The rearrangement uses TRBV7-6 and TRBJ2-1, with TRBD2 matching 8 bases. The CDR3 is 15 residues long. Germline-derived CDR1 and CDR2 are SGHVS and FNYEAQ. The CDR3 spells CASSSRTSSYDEQFF. CDR3 in DNA: TGTGCCAGCAGCTCAAGGACTAGCAGCTACGATGAGCAGTTCTTC. Together with reference TRBV7-6 and TRBJ2-1, the CDR3 gives the full variable domain: GAGVSQSPRYKVTKRGQDVALRCDPISGHVSLYWYRQALGQGPEFLTYFNYEAQQDKSGLPNDRFSAERPEGSISTLTIQRTEQRDSAMYRCASSSRTSSYDEQFFGPGTRLTVL.

The chain combines TRBV30 with TRBJ1-1; 8 bases agree with TRBD1. Germline trimming cut 5 bases from V and 2 bases from J; bases unmatched to any gene: 4. Germline V CDR1 and CDR2: GTSNPN, SVGIG (reference sequence). The length of the CDR3 is 13 residues. The CDR3 nucleotides are TGTGCCTGGGACGGACAGGGCAACACTGAAGCTTTCTTT. This gives the protein CAWDGQGNTEAFF.

The rearrangement uses TRBV28 and TRBJ2-7; D not certain. The germline V gene encodes CDR1 MDHEN and CDR2 SYDVKM. The CDR3 spans 13 residues. The V end was cut by 5 bases, the J end by 3 bases, with 11 bases between. The CDR3 DNA is TGTGCCAGCAGTACGACACCCTACTACGAGCAGTACTTC. Its translation: CASSTTPYYEQYF.

This chain uses TRBV2 with TRBJ1-5; possibly TRBD1 for D (5 bases). V lost 7 bases, J lost 1 base, and 14 bases lay in between. This CDR3 comprises 15 residues. Looked up from germline, CDR1 is SNHLY and CDR2 is FYNNEI. Here the CDR3 DNA reads TGTGCCAGCAAGCCGAGGGACTTCAGCAATCAGCCCCAGCATTTT. Translating gives CASKPRDFSNQPQHF.

The chain joins TRBV6-5 to TRBJ2-6; possibly TRBD2 for D (5 bases). Germline-derived CDR1 and CDR2 are MNHEY and SVGAGI. The CDR3 covers 15 residues. V was shortened by 4 bases and J by 1 base, with 8 bases between the two germline ends. The CDR3 DNA follows: TGTGCCAGCAGTTGGCGCGGGTCTGGGGCCAACGTCCTGACTTTC. Its translation: CASSWRGSGANVLTF.

The rearrangement uses TRBV7-8 and TRBJ1-2; D not resolved. This CDR3 has 14 residues. V was shortened by 3 bases and J by 1 base, with 9 bases between the two germline ends. Germline CDR1 SGHVS, CDR2 FQNEAQ. The CDR3 spells CASSFVRNNYGYTF. CDR3 in DNA: TGTGCCAGCAGCTTTGTCAGGAATAACTATGGCTACACCTTC. Using reference TRBV7-8 and TRBJ1-2 for the parts outside the CDR3, the full variable domain is GAGVSQSPRYKVAKRGQDVALRCDPISGHVSLFWYQQALGQGPEFLTYFQNEAQLDKSGLPSDRFFAERPEGSVSTLKIQRTQQEDSAVYLCASSFVRNNYGYTFGSGTRLTVV.

This clone occurred once. The chain combines TRBV10-3 with TRBJ1-2; D is perhaps TRBD1 (5 bases). V lost 0 bases to trimming and J lost 5 bases, with 13 bases between them. CDR1 and CDR2 from the germline V gene are ENHRY and SYGVKD. The CDR3 covers 15 residues. CDR3 amino acids: CAISESQGLEYGYTF. CDR3 bases: TGTGCCATCAGTGAGTCGCAGGGTTTAGAGTATGGCTACACCTTC.

This chain's CDR3 is CASRADLVDTQYF. The CDR3 bases are TGTGCCAGCAGAGCTGATTTGGTGGATACGCAGTATTTT. The chain employs TRBV28 and TRBJ2-3; D unresolved. Germline V CDR1 and CDR2: MDHEN, SYDVKM. CDR3 size: 13 residues. V gave up 6 bases and J gave up 6 bases, with 13 bases separating them.

The genes are TRBV4-1 and TRBJ2-7, with 7 bases identical to TRBD2. V dropped 4 bases and J dropped 2; count of bases not matched to a gene: 14. The V gene's germline CDR1 is MGHRA and CDR2 YSYEKL. The length of the CDR3 is 17 residues. CDR3 in DNA: TGCGCCAGCAGCCGAGGCACTCCGGCGGGGGTAGCCTACGAGCAGTACTTC. It yields the protein CASSRGTPAGVAYEQYF.

The chain uses TRBV18 and TRBJ1-5; TRBD1 is a possible D gene (5 bases). V dropped 3 bases and J dropped 7 bases, with 10 bases sitting between them. CDR3 length: 13 amino acids. CDR1 and CDR2 (germline): KGHSH, LQKENI. The CDR3 nucleotides read TGTGCCAGCTCACCCCAGGGTACGCAGCCCCAGCATTTT. Protein product: CASSPQGTQPQHF.

The rearrangement links TRBV28 to TRBJ1-2; TRBD1 aligns across 9 bases. The V and J ends lost 7 bases and 5 bases, in that order; junction bases with no gene match: 11. This CDR3 region has 15 residues. Germline assignment: CDR1 MDHEN and CDR2 SYDVKM. This CDR3 is CASISKTGGIYGYTF. DNA for the CDR3: TGTGCCAGCATTTCCAAGACAGGGGGGATATATGGCTACACCTTC.

The V call is TRBV9, the J call TRBJ2-4, with TRBD2 matching 11 bases. The CDR3 is made up of 19 amino acids. The J segment lost 0 bases and the V segment lost 3 bases, leaving 11 bases of the junction unmatched. CDR1 and CDR2 (germline): SGDLS, YYNGEE. CDR3 residues: CASSATGTSGAVAKNIQYF. CDR3 nucleotide sequence: TGTGCCAGCAGCGCGACCGGGACTAGCGGAGCAGTAGCCAAAAACATTCAGTACTTC.

This clone turned up a few times. The rearrangement uses TRBV7-9 and TRBJ2-2; D is unresolved. The length of the CDR3 is 15 residues. V was cut by 7 bases and J by 0 bases, with 12 bases left in between. Germline lookup yields CDR1 SEHNR and CDR2 FQNEAQ (reference sequence). This CDR3 is CASTPFPANTGELFF. CDR3 bases: TGTGCCAGCACCCCCTTCCCAGCGAACACCGGGGAGCTGTTTTTT.

The rearrangement joins TRBV2 to TRBJ1-1; D gene unclear. The germline V and J ends were trimmed by 4 bases and 1 base, with 7 bases remaining between them. Germline-derived CDR1 and CDR2 are SNHLY and FYNNEI. The CDR3 contains 13 residues. As DNA, the CDR3 is TGTGCCAGCAGTGTCTTCGGGAACACTGAAGCTTTCTTT. It codes for CASSVFGNTEAFF. Looking up the rest from reference TRBV2 and TRBJ1-1 gives the full variable domain: EPEVTQTPSHQVTQMGQEVILRCVPISNHLYFYWYRQILGQKVEFLVSFYNNEISEKSEIFDDQFSVERPDGSNFTLKIRSTKLEDSAMYFCASSVFGNTEAFFGQGTRLTVV.

The CDR3: CASSLPFQGPRSGNTIYF. CDR3 bases: TGTGCCAGCAGTTTACCTTTCCAGGGGCCCCGCTCTGGAAACACCATATATTTT. The V and J genes are TRBV28 and TRBJ1-3; D is possibly TRBD1 (6 bases). Germline V gene sequence: CDR1 MDHEN, CDR2 SYDVKM. The V gene lost 2 bases and the J gene lost 0 bases, with 17 bases spanning the gap. The CDR3 has 18 amino acids.

The chain uses TRBV19 and TRBJ1-2; D is unclear. The CDR3 sequence is 12 residues long. Germline V lookup: CDR1 LNHDA, CDR2 SQIVND (reference sequence). V was shortened by 3 bases and J by 7 bases, with 9 bases between the two germline ends. In DNA, the CDR3 is TGTGCCAGTAGTATCAGGTATTCTGGCTACACCTTC. It translates to CASSIRYSGYTF.

This chain connects TRBV7-6 to TRBJ1-1; D not certain. Germline V gene data show CDR1 as SGHVS and CDR2 as FNYEAQ. This CDR3 is built from 15 residues. The germline V and J ends were trimmed by 5 bases and 0 bases, with 13 bases remaining between them. DNA for the CDR3: TGTGCCAGCAGCCCAGCTGAGGGCATGAACACTGAAGCTTTCTTT. It translates to CASSPAEGMNTEAFF.

This clone showed up just a few times. This chain links TRBV7-2 with TRBJ2-7; 8 positions agree with TRBD2. The CDR3 consists of 14 residues. Trimming cost V 3 bases and J 1 base; bases outside gene matches: 2. The germline CDR1 and CDR2 sequences are SGHTA and FQGNSA. The CDR3: CASSFAGGSYEQYF. For the CDR3, the DNA is TGTGCCAGCAGCTTTGCGGGGGGATCCTACGAGCAGTACTTC.

This chain joins TRBV6-5 and TRBJ1-5; 7 nucleotides match TRBD1. The trim removed 3 bases at V and 2 bases at J, leaving 1 base unmatched. The CDR3 has 14 amino acids. The germline gives CDR1 MNHEY, CDR2 SVGAGI. CDR3 residues: CASSYGQGNQPQHF. The CDR3 DNA follows: TGTGCCAGCAGTTATGGACAGGGCAATCAGCCCCAGCATTTT.

CDR3 coding DNA: TGTGCCAGCGGTACAGAACAGGGCCTCTATGGCTACACCTTC. Translating gives CASGTEQGLYGYTF. V and J are TRBV27 and TRBJ1-2; TRBD1 is a possible D gene (6 bases). Germline values: CDR1 MNHEY, CDR2 SMNVEV (reference sequence). Trimming removed 8 bases from V and 4 bases from J, with 17 bases in between. This CDR3 is 14 amino acids long.

This chain connects TRBV5-1 to TRBJ1-1; D ambiguous. Germline V gene lookup returns CDR1 SGHRS and CDR2 YFSETQ. The CDR3 sequence is 13 residues long. Trimming shortened V by 2 bases and J by 1 base, and 6 bases separated the two germline ends. This chain's CDR3 is CASSFRENTEAFF. In nucleotides, the CDR3 is TGCGCCAGCAGCTTTAGAGAGAACACTGAAGCTTTCTTT.

This sequence joins TRBV2 and TRBJ2-2; a weak D match, TRBD2 (7 bases). CDR1 SNHLY and CDR2 FYNNEI come from the germline V gene. CDR3 length equals 15 residues. The V end was cut by 8 bases, the J end by 2 bases, with 15 bases between. The CDR3 DNA reads as TGTGCCAGCGGCAGGGAGGGGGTTAACACCGGGGAGCTGTTTTTT. It translates to CASGREGVNTGELFF. Variable domain in full (rest from reference TRBV2 and TRBJ2-2): EPEVTQTPSHQVTQMGQEVILRCVPISNHLYFYWYRQILGQKVEFLVSFYNNEISEKSEIFDDQFSVERPDGSNFTLKIRSTKLEDSAMYFCASGREGVNTGELFFGEGSRLTVL.